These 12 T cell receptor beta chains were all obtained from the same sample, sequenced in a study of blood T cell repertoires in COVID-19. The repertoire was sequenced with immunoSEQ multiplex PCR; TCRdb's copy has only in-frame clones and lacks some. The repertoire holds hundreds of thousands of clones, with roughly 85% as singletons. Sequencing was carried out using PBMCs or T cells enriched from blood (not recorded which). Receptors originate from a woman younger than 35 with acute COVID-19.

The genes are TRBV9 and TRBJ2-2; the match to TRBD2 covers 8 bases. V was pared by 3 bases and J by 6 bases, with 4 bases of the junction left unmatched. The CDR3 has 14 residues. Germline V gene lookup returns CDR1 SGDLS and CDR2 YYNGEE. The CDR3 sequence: CASSATGGAGELFF. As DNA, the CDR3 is TGTGCCAGCAGCGCTACCGGGGGGGCCGGGGAGCTGTTTTTT.

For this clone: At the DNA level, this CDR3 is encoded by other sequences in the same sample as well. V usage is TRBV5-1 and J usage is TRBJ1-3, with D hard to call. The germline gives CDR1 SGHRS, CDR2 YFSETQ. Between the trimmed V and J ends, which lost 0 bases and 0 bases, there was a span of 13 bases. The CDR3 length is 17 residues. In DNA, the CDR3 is TGCGCCAGCAGCTTGGCCCTGGGCGCGAGCTCTGGAAACACCATATATTTT. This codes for CASSLALGASSGNTIYF.

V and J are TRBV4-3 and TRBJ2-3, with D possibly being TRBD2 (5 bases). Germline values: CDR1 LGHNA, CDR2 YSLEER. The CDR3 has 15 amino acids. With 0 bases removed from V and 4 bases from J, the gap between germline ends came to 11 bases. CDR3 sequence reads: CASSQDPRAADTQYF. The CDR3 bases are TGCGCCAGCAGCCAAGATCCGAGGGCGGCAGATACGCAGTATTTT.

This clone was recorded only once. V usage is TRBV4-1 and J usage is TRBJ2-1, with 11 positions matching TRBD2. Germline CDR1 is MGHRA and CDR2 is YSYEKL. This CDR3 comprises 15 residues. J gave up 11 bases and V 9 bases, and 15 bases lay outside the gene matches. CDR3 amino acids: CASRPGLAELGKQFF. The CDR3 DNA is TGCGCCAGTCGACCGGGACTAGCGGAACTAGGGAAGCAGTTCTTC.

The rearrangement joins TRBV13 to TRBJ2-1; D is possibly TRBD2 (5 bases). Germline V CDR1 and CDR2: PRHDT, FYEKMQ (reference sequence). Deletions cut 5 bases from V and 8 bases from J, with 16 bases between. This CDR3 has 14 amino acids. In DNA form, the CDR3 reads TGTGCCAGCAGCCCCGGCCTACACGGGGATGAGCAGTTCTTC. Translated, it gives CASSPGLHGDEQFF.

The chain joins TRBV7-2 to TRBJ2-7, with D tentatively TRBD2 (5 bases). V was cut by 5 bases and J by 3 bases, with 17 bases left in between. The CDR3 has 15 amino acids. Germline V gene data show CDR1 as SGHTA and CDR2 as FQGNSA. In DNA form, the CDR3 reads TGTGCCAGCAGCCCTAGTGTGTCTAGCCTCTACGAGCAGTACTTC. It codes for CASSPSVSSLYEQYF.

The CDR3: CASSDGPSGGADTQYF. DNA of the CDR3: TGTGCCAGCAGTGACGGGCCTAGCGGGGGGGCAGATACGCAGTATTTT. This chain joins TRBV6-4 and TRBJ2-3, with 12 bases lining up with TRBD2. V gave up 2 bases and J gave up 4 bases; unmatched junction bases: 4. This CDR3 is built from 16 residues. Germline V CDR1 and CDR2: MRHNA, SNTAGT.

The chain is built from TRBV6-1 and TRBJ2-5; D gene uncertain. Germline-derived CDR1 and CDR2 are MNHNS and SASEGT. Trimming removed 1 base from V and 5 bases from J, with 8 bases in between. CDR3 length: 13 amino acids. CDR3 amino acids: CASSEGVRETQYF. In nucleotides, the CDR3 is TGTGCCAGCAGTGAAGGGGTGCGGGAGACCCAGTACTTC.

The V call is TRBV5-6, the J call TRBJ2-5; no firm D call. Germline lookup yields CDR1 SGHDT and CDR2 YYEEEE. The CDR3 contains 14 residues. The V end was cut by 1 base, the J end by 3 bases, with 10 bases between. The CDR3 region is CASSLSADKETQYF. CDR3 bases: TGTGCCAGCAGCTTGTCGGCTGACAAAGAGACCCAGTACTTC.

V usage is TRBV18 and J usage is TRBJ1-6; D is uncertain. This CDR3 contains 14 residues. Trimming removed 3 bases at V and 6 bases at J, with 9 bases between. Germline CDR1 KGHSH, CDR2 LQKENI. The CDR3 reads CASSPPRPNSPLHF. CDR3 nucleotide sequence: TGTGCCAGCTCACCGCCGCGGCCTAATTCACCCCTCCACTTT.

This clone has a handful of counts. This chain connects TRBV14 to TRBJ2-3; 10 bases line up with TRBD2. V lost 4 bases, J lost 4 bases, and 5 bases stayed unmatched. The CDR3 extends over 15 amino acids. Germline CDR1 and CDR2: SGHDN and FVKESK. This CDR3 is CASSLGLAEADTQYF. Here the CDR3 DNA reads TGTGCCAGCAGCCTTGGACTAGCGGAGGCAGATACGCAGTATTTT.

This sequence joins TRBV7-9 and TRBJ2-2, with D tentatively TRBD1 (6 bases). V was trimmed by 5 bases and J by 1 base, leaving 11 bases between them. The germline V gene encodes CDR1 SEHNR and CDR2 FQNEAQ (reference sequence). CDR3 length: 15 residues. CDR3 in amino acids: CASSRRTENTGELFF. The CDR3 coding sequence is TGTGCCAGCAGCCGAAGGACAGAGAACACCGGGGAGCTGTTTTTT.